The entry below describes one TCR beta chain. The same CDR3 arises from other DNA sequences in this sample as well. The data are from a study of cytomegalovirus exposure and HLA in healthy donors. The primer mix had 60 Vbeta and 13 Jbeta primers. Profiling relied on immunoSEQ multiplex PCR, and the TCRdb table lists in-frame clones only, not all of them. Of more than 95,000 clones listed, approximately 64% are singletons. This CDR3 spans 16 amino acids. With V trimmed by 2 bases and J by 5 bases, 7 bases remained unmatched. CDR1 is MNHEY, CDR2 SVGAGI, per germline. This chain joins TRBV6-5 and TRBJ2-2; 8 bases line up with TRBD1. The sequence came from a woman in her forties or fifties in good health and CMV-seronegative. Source material: PBMCs. As DNA, the CDR3 is TGTGCCAGCAGTTACCTTGGCAGGGGGCAAACCGGGGAGCTGTTTTTT. It specifies CASSYLGRGQTGELFF.